The text below deals with one T cell receptor (beta chain). Its antigen is undetermined. These data belong to a study of cytomegalovirus exposure and HLA in healthy donors. Study in general: There were roughly 120 million unique TCR beta sequences, drawn from 180 million or so T cells, in an earlier analysis.

Study conclusions and caveats: As a later analysis revealed, the rate of TCR association differed by HLA locus, with DRB1 most and HLA-C fewest.

PCR involved 60 Vbeta and 13 Jbeta primers. The table came from immunoSEQ multiplex PCR; TCRdb's copy has only in-frame clones and leaves some out. The sample has approximately 72,000 clones. The receptor was derived from a man aged 35-49 years in good health and CMV-seronegative. The sequencing input was PBMCs.

The CDR3 DNA sequence: TGTGCCAGCAGCGGTCCCGGGACAGGCCAAGGTGCCCTAAGCACAGATACGCAGTATTTT. It translates to CASSGPGTGQGALSTDTQYF. The V and J genes are TRBV28 and TRBJ2-3; TRBD1 aligns across 8 bases. This CDR3 comprises 20 residues. The germline V gene encodes CDR1 MDHEN and CDR2 SYDVKM. Germline trimming cut 6 bases from V and 0 bases from J; bases unmatched to any gene: 20.